Listed below are T cell receptor beta chains from one sample, sequenced in a study of vaccination and CD4 T cells after COVID-19. The antigens for these receptors are not known. TCRdb independently ran MiXCR on the PCR reads; one entry per CDR3 protein. The sample holds just under 20,000 distinct CDR3 sequences, around 44% seen once. The input for sequencing was CD4+ T cells from blood, cultured in vitro, taken before SARS-CoV-2 vaccination. The receptors shown here come from a human donor who had recovered from COVID-19. Both conserved end residues are part of each CDR3. A D gene is named only where the DNA matches it firmly. Part of the rows lack a size; the others show once, few, many or a class for expanded clones.

abundance	d_gene	v_gene	j_gene	CDR3aa	CDR3nt
.	TRBD1	TRBV28	TRBJ1-2	CASSSGTGLVNGYGYTF	TGTGCCAGCAGCTCCGGGACAGGGTTGGTTAACGGCTATGGCTACACCTTC
once	.	TRBV7-8	TRBJ1-2	CASSLDSQAYGYTF	TGTGCCAGCAGCTTAGATTCCCAGGCCTATGGCTACACCTTC
few	TRBD1	TRBV6-5	TRBJ1-1	CASSFGQGGLMNTEAFF	TGTGCCAGCAGTTTCGGACAGGGGGGACTAATGAACACTGAAGCTTTCTTT
.	TRBD2	TRBV20-1	TRBJ2-3	CSARGLALGGTQYF	TGCAGTGCCCGAGGACTAGCCCTGGGGGGGACGCAGTATTTT
.	.	TRBV5-4	TRBJ1-2	CASSKLLGEVGGYTF	TGTGCCAGCAGCAAGTTGTTGGGGGAAGTAGGAGGCTACACCTTC
.	.	TRBV5-6	TRBJ1-2	CASSLPNDVGGYTF	TGTGCCAGCAGCCTCCCTAACGACGTGGGTGGCTACACCTTC
.	.	TRBV4-2	TRBJ2-2	CASSQAVPGRNTGELFF	TGTGCCAGCAGCCAAGCCGTCCCCGGCAGAAACACCGGGGAGCTGTTTTTT
few	TRBD1	TRBV30	TRBJ1-6	CAWRGQGYSPLHF	TGTGCCTGGAGGGGACAGGGCTACTCACCCCTCCACTTT
.	TRBD1	TRBV12-3/TRBV12-4	TRBJ2-5	CASSDRQGSGETQYF	TGTGCCAGCAGTGATAGACAGGGGAGTGGAGAGACCCAGTACTTC
few	.	TRBV6-1	TRBJ1-1	CASSLQGNTEAFF	TGTGCCAGCAGCCTACAGGGGAACACTGAAGCTTTCTTT
once	.	TRBV28	TRBJ1-6	CASSSLTGTHSPLHF	TGTGCCAGCAGTTCGCTCACAGGGACCCATTCACCCCTCCACTTT
.	TRBD1	TRBV19	TRBJ1-5	CASRPTGTGAYSNQPQHF	TGTGCCAGTAGACCCACCGGGACAGGGGCTTATAGCAATCAGCCCCAGCATTTT
few	.	TRBV5-1	TRBJ1-2	CASSLGDGPYGYTF	TGCGCCAGCAGCCTCGGGGACGGCCCCTATGGCTACACCTTC
.	.	TRBV5-4	TRBJ2-7	CASSLERSGGFNEQYF	TGTGCCAGCAGCTTGGAAAGGTCAGGGGGGTTCAACGAGCAGTACTTC
.	.	TRBV20-1	TRBJ1-1	CSAGSGVSTEAFF	TGCAGTGCCGGGAGTGGGGTCTCCACTGAAGCTTTCTTT
.	.	TRBV6-2/TRBV6-3	TRBJ2-4	CASSYSRENIQYF	TGTGCCAGCAGTTACTCGAGGGAGAACATTCAGTACTTC
.	TRBD2	TRBV7-2	TRBJ2-3	CASSLQAAGAEDTQYF	TGTGCCAGCAGCTTACAGGCAGCGGGAGCCGAAGATACGCAGTATTTT
few	.	TRBV20-1	TRBJ2-3	CSANPRSSTDTQYF	TGCAGTGCTAACCCGCGGAGTAGCACAGATACGCAGTATTTT
.	TRBD1	TRBV12-3/TRBV12-4	TRBJ1-5	CASSRTGWGDSNQPQHF	TGTGCCAGCAGCAGGACAGGGTGGGGAGATAGCAATCAGCCCCAGCATTTT